One and the same sample provided the 9 T cell receptor beta chains below, sequenced in a study of shared clonotypes between healthy human individuals. The method was immunoSEQ multiplex PCR; TCRdb's version includes in-frame clones alone and lacks a portion of them. The table has approximately 530,000 clones, less than 96% seen once; the top ten hold 0.06%. Input material: naive CD4+ T cells sorted from blood. The subset denotes: CD45RA+ positively selected. Receptors were obtained from a woman in her thirties in good health.

The CDR3 nucleotides are TGTGCCAGCCGGGGGGGACAGTCTGGCTACACCTTC. This encodes CASRGGQSGYTF. The genes are TRBV6-4 and TRBJ1-2; 7 bases are a match to TRBD1. This CDR3 comprises 12 residues. From germline, CDR1 is MRHNA and CDR2 SNTAGT. Germline trimming cut 8 bases from V and 7 bases from J; bases unmatched to any gene: 7.

This chain uses TRBV7-9 with TRBJ2-7; possibly TRBD2 for D (5 bases). Germline assignment: CDR1 SEHNR and CDR2 FQNEAQ (reference sequence). V dropped 5 bases and J dropped 7 bases, with 18 bases sitting between them. The CDR3 consists of 14 residues. Here the CDR3 reads CASSRGGGSGEQYF. CDR3 DNA: TGTGCCAGCAGCCGCGGCGGAGGATCGGGAGAGCAGTACTTC.

J is TRBJ1-4 and V is TRBV10-1; D is ambiguous. The germline V gene has CDR1 WNHNN and CDR2 SYGVQD (reference sequence). CDR3 size: 14 residues. With 5 bases removed from V and 7 bases from J, the gap between germline ends came to 14 bases. CDR3 amino acids: CASSSFRTGEKLFF. The CDR3 nucleotides are TGCGCCAGCAGTTCCTTCCGGACTGGTGAAAAACTGTTTTTT.

The chain combines TRBV27 with TRBJ1-5; 8 nucleotides match TRBD1. The CDR3 has 17 amino acids. The germline V gene encodes CDR1 MNHEY and CDR2 SMNVEV (reference sequence). With 6 bases clipped from V and 0 bases from J, the junction kept 10 bases outside the gene matches. The CDR3 region is CASRPGQGRYSNQPQHF. CDR3 DNA: TGTGCCAGCAGACCAGGACAGGGCCGATATAGCAATCAGCCCCAGCATTTT.

The rearrangement joins TRBV18 to TRBJ1-4; 7 bases are shared with TRBD1. The CDR3 is made up of 16 amino acids. The germline CDR1 and CDR2 sequences are KGHSH and LQKENI. J gave up 6 bases and V 1 base, and 8 bases lay outside the gene matches. The CDR3 loop reads CASSPRSYQGDEKLFF. The CDR3 coding sequence is TGTGCCAGCTCACCACGCTCCTACCAGGGGGATGAAAAACTGTTTTTT.

The rearrangement uses TRBV29-1 and TRBJ1-1; 7 positions match TRBD1. J gave up 6 bases and V 4 bases, and 8 bases lay outside the gene matches. The germline V gene has CDR1 SQVTM and CDR2 ANQGSEA. This CDR3 region has 13 residues. CDR3 in DNA: TGCAGCGTTGGACCGACAGGGACATCTGAAGCTTTCTTT. This translates into CSVGPTGTSEAFF.

J is TRBJ2-1 and V is TRBV9, with D unresolved. Germline CDR1 SGDLS, CDR2 YYNGEE. V was pared by 0 bases and J by 2 bases, with 9 bases between. CDR3 length: 15 residues. CDR3 in amino acids: CASSVVTGTYNEQFF. CDR3 nucleotides: TGTGCCAGCAGCGTAGTTACGGGCACCTACAATGAGCAGTTCTTC.

This chain connects TRBV19 to TRBJ1-1; 7 nucleotides align to TRBD1. V gave up 1 base and J gave up 1 base; unmatched junction bases: 6. Germline V gives CDR1 LNHDA, CDR2 SQIVND (reference sequence). The CDR3 is 16 residues long. CDR3 sequence (DNA): TGTGCCAGTAGTATAGTCCCGGGACAGAAGAACACTGAAGCTTTCTTT. This encodes CASSIVPGQKNTEAFF.

This chain connects TRBV15 to TRBJ1-5; D might be TRBD1 (5 bases). V lost 1 base and J 0 bases, leaving 7 bases between the germline ends. The germline CDR1 and CDR2 sequences are LNHNV and YYDKDF (reference sequence). This CDR3 comprises 15 residues. The CDR3 sequence: CATSRGQGSNQPQHF. CDR3 DNA sequence: TGTGCCACCAGCAGAGGTCAGGGTAGCAATCAGCCCCAGCATTTT.